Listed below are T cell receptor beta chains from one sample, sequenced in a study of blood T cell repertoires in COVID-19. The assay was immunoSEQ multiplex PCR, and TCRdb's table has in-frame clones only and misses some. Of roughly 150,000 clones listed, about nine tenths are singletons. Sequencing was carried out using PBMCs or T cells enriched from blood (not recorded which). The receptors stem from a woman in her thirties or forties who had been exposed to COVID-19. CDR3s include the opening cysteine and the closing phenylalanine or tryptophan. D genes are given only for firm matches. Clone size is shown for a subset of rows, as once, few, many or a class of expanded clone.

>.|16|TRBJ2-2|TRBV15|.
CATSWGRGGNTGELFF
TGTGCCACCAGCTGGGGCAGGGGTGGTAACACCGGGGAGCTGTTTTTT
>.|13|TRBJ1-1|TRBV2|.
CASSDPGGTEAFF
TGTGCCAGCAGTGATCCAGGCGGGACTGAAGCTTTCTTT
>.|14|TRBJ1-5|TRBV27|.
CASSSVDRNQPQHF
TGTGCCAGCAGTTCAGTCGACAGGAATCAGCCCCAGCATTTT
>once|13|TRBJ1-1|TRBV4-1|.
CASSQPLRTEAFF
TGCGCCAGCAGCCAACCCCTGAGGACTGAAGCTTTCTTT
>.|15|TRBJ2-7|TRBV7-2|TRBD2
CASSRGYAGAYEQYF
TGTGCCAGCAGCCGCGGATATGCGGGGGCCTACGAGCAGTACTTC
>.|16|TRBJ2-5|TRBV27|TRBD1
CASRGTGGASQETQYF
TGTGCCAGCAGAGGAACAGGGGGAGCTTCCCAAGAGACCCAGTACTTC
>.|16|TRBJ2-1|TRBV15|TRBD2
CATSRGLAGRYNEQFF
TGTGCCACCAGCAGGGGATTAGCGGGAAGGTACAATGAGCAGTTCTTC
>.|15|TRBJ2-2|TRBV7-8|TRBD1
CASSLVDRGAGELFF
TGTGCCAGCAGCTTAGTCGACAGGGGGGCCGGGGAGCTGTTTTTT
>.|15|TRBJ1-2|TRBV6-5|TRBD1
CASRRQGLANYGYTF
TGTGCCAGCAGAAGACAGGGGTTAGCTAACTATGGCTACACCTTC
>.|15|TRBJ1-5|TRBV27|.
CASSSQQLSNQPQHF
TGTGCCAGCAGTTCTCAACAGCTTTCCAATCAGCCCCAGCATTTT
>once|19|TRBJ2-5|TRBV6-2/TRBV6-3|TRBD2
CASSYVRVTSGTGQETQYF
TGTGCCAGCAGTTACGTACGCGTAACTAGCGGGACAGGCCAAGAGACCCAGTACTTC
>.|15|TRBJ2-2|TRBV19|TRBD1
CASSPRDRVTGELFF
TGTGCCAGTAGTCCACGGGACAGAGTAACCGGGGAGCTGTTTTTT
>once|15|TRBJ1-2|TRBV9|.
CASSVGGVANYGYTF
TGTGCCAGCAGCGTAGGCGGAGTAGCTAACTATGGCTACACCTTC
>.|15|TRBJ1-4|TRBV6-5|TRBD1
CASSYSRDRGEKLFF
TGTGCCAGCAGTTACTCGAGGGACAGGGGGGAAAAACTGTTTTTT
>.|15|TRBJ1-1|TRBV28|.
CASRFPGIPNTEAFF
TGTGCCAGCAGATTTCCAGGCATCCCGAACACTGAAGCTTTCTTT
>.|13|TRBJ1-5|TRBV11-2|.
CASSLDPDRVQHF
TGTGCCAGCAGCTTAGATCCAGACCGGGTCCAGCATTTT
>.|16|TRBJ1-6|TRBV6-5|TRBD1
CASSYLTGNNNSPLHF
TGTGCCAGCAGTTATTTGACAGGGAACAATAATTCACCCCTCCACTTT
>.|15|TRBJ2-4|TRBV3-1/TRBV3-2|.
CASSNRIGSKNIQYF
TGTGCCAGCAGCAACAGGATCGGCTCCAAAAACATTCAGTACTTC
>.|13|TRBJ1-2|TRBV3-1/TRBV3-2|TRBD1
CASSQRQGRGYTF
TGTGCCAGCAGCCAACGACAGGGTCGCGGCTACACCTTC
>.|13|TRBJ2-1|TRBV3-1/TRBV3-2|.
CASSQVSVNEQFF
TGTGCCAGCAGCCAAGTATCCGTTAATGAGCAGTTCTTC
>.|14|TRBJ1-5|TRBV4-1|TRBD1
CASAGTGSNQPQHF
TGCGCCAGCGCAGGGACAGGGTCTAATCAGCCCCAGCATTTT
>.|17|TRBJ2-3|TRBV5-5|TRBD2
CASSWGLAGSNGDTQYF
TGTGCCAGCAGTTGGGGACTAGCGGGATCTAATGGAGATACGCAGTATTTT
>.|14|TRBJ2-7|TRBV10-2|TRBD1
CASSEVDRGVEQYF
TGCGCCAGCAGTGAAGTGGACAGGGGAGTCGAGCAGTACTTC
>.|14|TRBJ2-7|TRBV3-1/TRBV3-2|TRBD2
CASSQVAGANEQYF
TGTGCCAGCAGCCAAGTAGCGGGAGCGAACGAGCAGTACTTC
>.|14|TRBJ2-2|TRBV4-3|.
CASSQDSPTGELFF
TGCGCCAGCAGCCAAGATAGCCCCACCGGGGAGCTGTTTTTT
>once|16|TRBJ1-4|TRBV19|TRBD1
CASSIRDRVFNEKLFF
TGTGCCAGTAGTATCCGGGACAGGGTCTTTAATGAAAAACTGTTTTTT
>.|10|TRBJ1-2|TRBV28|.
CASRSYGYTF
TGTGCCAGCAGGAGCTATGGCTACACCTTC
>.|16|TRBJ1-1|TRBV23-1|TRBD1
CASSLPPTGEMTEAFF
TGCGCCAGCAGTCTACCCCCGACAGGGGAGATGACTGAAGCTTTCTTT
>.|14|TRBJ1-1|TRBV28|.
CASSLEQGHTEAFF
TGTGCCAGCAGTTTAGAGCAGGGTCACACTGAAGCTTTCTTT
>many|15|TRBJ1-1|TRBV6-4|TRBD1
CASRVRDRGQGEAFF
TGTGCCAGCAGAGTCCGGGACAGGGGGCAAGGTGAAGCTTTCTTT
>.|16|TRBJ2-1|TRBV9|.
CASSVGQFHPFDEQFF
TGTGCCAGCAGCGTAGGACAGTTTCATCCCTTCGATGAGCAGTTCTTC
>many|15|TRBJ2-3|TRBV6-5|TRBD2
CASRGLAGDTDTQYF
TGTGCCAGCAGGGGACTAGCGGGGGACACAGATACGCAGTATTTT
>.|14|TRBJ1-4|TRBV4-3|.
CASTRTGGYEKLFF
TGCGCCAGCACCAGGACGGGAGGATATGAAAAACTGTTTTTT
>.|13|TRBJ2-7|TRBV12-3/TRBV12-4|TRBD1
CASSRDSTYEQYF
TGTGCCAGCAGTCGGGACAGCACCTACGAGCAGTACTTC
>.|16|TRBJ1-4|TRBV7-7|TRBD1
CASHKTGEATNEKLFF
TGTGCCAGTCACAAAACAGGGGAAGCAACTAATGAAAAACTGTTTTTT
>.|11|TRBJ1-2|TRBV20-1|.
CSAIGGDGYTF
TGCAGTGCTATAGGGGGGGACGGCTACACCTTC
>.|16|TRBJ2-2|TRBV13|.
CASSLGLQGGTGELFF
TGTGCCAGCAGCTTAGGCCTCCAGGGTGGGACCGGGGAGCTGTTTTTT
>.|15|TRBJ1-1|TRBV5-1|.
CASSLSINRETEAFF
TGCGCCAGCAGCTTGTCCATTAACAGGGAGACTGAAGCTTTCTTT
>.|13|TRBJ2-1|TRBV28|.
CASSLGLNNEQFF
TGTGCCAGCAGTTTAGGACTAAACAATGAGCAGTTCTTC
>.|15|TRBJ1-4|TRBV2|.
CASSAGEFINEKLFF
TGTGCCAGCAGTGCGGGGGAGTTCATTAATGAAAAACTGTTTTTT
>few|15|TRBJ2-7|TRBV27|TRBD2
CASSFEGLAHYEQYF
TGTGCCAGCAGTTTTGAGGGACTAGCACACTACGAGCAGTACTTC
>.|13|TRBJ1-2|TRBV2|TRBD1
CASSGTGYYGYTF
TGTGCCAGCAGTGGGACAGGATACTATGGCTACACCTTC
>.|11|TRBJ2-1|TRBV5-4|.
CASSFNNEQFF
TGTGCCAGCAGCTTCAACAATGAGCAGTTCTTC
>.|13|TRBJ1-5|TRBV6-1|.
CASSERRDQPQHF
TGTGCCAGCAGTGAAAGGAGGGATCAGCCCCAGCATTTT
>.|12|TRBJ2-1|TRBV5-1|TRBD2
CASRGAYNEQFF
TGCGCCAGCCGGGGGGCCTACAATGAGCAGTTCTTC
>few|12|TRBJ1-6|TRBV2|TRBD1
CASRGTDSPLHF
TGTGCCAGCAGGGGGACAGATTCACCCCTCCACTTT